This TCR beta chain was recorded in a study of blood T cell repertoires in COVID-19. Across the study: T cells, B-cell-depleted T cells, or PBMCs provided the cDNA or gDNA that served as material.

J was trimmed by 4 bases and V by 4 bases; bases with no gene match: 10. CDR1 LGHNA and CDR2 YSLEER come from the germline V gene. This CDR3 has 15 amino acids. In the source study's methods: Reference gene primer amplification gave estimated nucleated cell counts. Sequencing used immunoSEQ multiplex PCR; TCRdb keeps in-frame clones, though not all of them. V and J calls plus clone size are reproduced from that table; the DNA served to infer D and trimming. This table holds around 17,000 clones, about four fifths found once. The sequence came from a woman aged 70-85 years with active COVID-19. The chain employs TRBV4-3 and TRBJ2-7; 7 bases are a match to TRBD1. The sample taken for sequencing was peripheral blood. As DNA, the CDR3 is TGCGCCAGCAGCCGAGGTCCGGGACAGATTTACGAGCAGTACTTC. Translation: CASSRGPGQIYEQYF.